This T cell receptor (beta chain) was recovered during a study of T-cell memory formation after mild COVID-19. Study-level results: Contracting CD4+ clones sat mainly in CM and EM; CD8+ in EMRA.

As for this clonotype: Its matching antigen is unknown.

TCRdb recomputed calls from the 5' RACE reads with MiXCR, one row per CDR3 protein. The sample includes some 88,000 distinct CDR3 sequences, around 25% of them seen just once. CDR1 is SGHAT, CDR2 FQNNGV, per germline. The length of the CDR3 is 14 residues. The V and J ends lost 1 base and 4 bases respectively, with 10 bases between them. The rearrangement links TRBV11-2 to TRBJ1-1; D remains ambiguous. Sequencing was done on a sample of PBMCs or a T cell subset sorted from them (not recorded which). This clonotype was sampled from a young man who had mild COVID-19 (a few samples of this study predate the infection). Cell type and time point are not known. The CDR3 region is CASSLGSTFTEAFF. The DNA for the CDR3 is TGTGCCAGCAGCTTAGGATCCACTTTCACTGAAGCTTTCTTT.